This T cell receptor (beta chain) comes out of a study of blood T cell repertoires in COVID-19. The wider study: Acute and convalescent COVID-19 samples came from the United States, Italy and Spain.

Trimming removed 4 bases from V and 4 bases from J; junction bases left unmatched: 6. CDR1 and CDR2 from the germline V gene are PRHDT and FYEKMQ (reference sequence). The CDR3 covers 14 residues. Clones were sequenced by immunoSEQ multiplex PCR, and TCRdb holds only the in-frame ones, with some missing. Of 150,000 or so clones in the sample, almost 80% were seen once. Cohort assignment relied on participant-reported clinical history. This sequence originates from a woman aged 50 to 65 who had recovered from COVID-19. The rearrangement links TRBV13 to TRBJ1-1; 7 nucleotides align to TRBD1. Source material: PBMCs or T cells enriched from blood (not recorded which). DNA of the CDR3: TGTGCCAGCAGCTCCACAGGGGATGGCACTGAAGCTTTCTTT. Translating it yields CASSSTGDGTEAFF.